This TCR beta chain was sequenced during a study of blood T cell repertoires in COVID-19 (dated by TCRdb to between 2020 and 2021). A note on the overall study: The collaborator samples originated in the United States, Italy and Spain and spanned the acute and convalescent phases of COVID-19. Samples were obtained from the ongoing ImmuneRACE study (first 160 participants) and from about 1,300 subjects provided by 6 global collaborators. Where available, HLA class I and class II types were taken from metadata supplied by the sample provider and were not determined by assay-based typing. The repertoires were released in a freely available public database intended as a resource for research on the immune response to SARS-CoV-2. The prospective study material was composed of cDNA or gDNA derived from T cells, B-cell-depleted T cells, or PBMCs. The dataset comprised deeply sampled blood TCRbeta repertoires from subjects exposed to, actively infected with, or recovered from COVID-19. The sample metadata nearly always contained a de-identified subject ID, COVID-19 status, age in years and sex.

The immunoSEQ Assay, a bias-controlled multiplex PCR, was used to amplify TCRbeta CDR3 regions from genomic DNA. Regarding the original processing steps: Within the assay, amplification of reference gene primers was used to estimate how many nucleated cells each sample contained. To quantify the absolute abundance of each unique TCRbeta CDR3 rearrangement, sequence reads were collapsed and filtered. For each sample, productive Simpson clonality was calculated as the square root of Simpson's diversity index across productive rearrangements. The table was pulled from immuneACCESS by TCRdb, which kept in-frame rearrangements only. Such tables lose some clones; where checked, under half of the loss comes from unresolved V genes, and the rest has no known cause. The V and J calls and clone size are taken from that table; D and trimming were inferred from the DNA. This sample holds more than 250,000 clones; approximately 86% were observed only once. 2.6% of the sample goes to the ten largest clones.

Turning to this clone: Its antigen is still unknown. No quality values exist for individual bases; no much larger clone is one base distant.

Participants in the prospective study were aged roughly 18 to 89 years, lived in 20 to 25 United States geographic areas, and enrolled through a virtual design. Cohort assignment in the prospective study relied on participant-reported clinical history from a screening survey and a study questionnaire. Recovered participants in ImmuneRACE Cohort 3 were defined by two consecutive negative NP/OP PCR tests, clearance by a healthcare professional, or resolution of symptoms. Each participant in the prospective study had whole blood, serum and a nasopharyngeal or oropharyngeal swab collected by mobile phlebotomists. Over an approximately 2-month period, participants in the prospective study had the option of providing additional blood draws and questionnaires. Before DNA extraction, prospective study blood samples were shipped either frozen or at room temperature. General conclusions and limits of the study: How much clinical and demographic metadata was included differed by source and by participant, and the metadata was provided uncurated.

From cysteine to phenylalanine, the CDR3 is 13 amino acids long. The only DNA kept is the CDR3, 39 bases in frame from the first base. The junction shows trimming of 3 bases on V and 6 bases on J, plus 12 bases between the germline ends. CDR1 and CDR2, per the germline V gene (reference sequence), are DFQATT and SNEGSKA. The chain uses TRBV20-1 and TRBJ1-5; TRBD1 is a possible D gene, resting on 6 matching bases. The sequenced sample consisted of PBMCs or T cells enriched from blood (not recorded which). The receptor comes from a woman under 30 who had recovered from COVID-19. The CDR3 has the sequence CSASAQGPQPQHF. DNA sequence: TGCAGTGCTAGTGCTCAGGGGCCTCAGCCCCAGCATTTT.